What follows are 24 T cell receptor beta chains derived from one specimen sequenced in a study of T cell responses to AZD1222 COVID-19 vaccine. Libraries were prepared by immunoSEQ multiplex PCR; TCRdb keeps only in-frame clonotypes and omits some of them. The sample has over 120,000 clones; more than 85% are singletons. The material sequenced was peripheral blood, taken on day 0 of AZD1222 vaccination. All receptors come from an adult in good health.

The table lists this clone with a few counts. The chain joins TRBV15 to TRBJ2-7, with 10 bases lining up with TRBD1. Per the germline V gene, CDR1 is LNHNV and CDR2 is YYDKDF (reference sequence). This CDR3 is 15 amino acids long. The V segment lost 1 base and the J segment 5 bases; nucleotides outside the gene matches: 5. CDR3 sequence reads: CATSRGAGTGDEQYF. In nucleotides, the CDR3 is TGTGCCACCAGCAGAGGGGCCGGGACAGGGGACGAGCAGTACTTC.

The chain links TRBV7-2 to TRBJ2-7; no clear D gene. CDR3 length: 14 residues. Germline values: CDR1 SGHTA, CDR2 FQGNSA. With 1 base removed from V and 2 bases from J, the gap between germline ends came to 9 bases. The CDR3 sequence is CASSLVAGPYEQYF. The CDR3 DNA follows: TGTGCCAGCAGCTTAGTTGCAGGCCCCTACGAGCAGTACTTC. Looking up the rest from reference TRBV7-2 and TRBJ2-7 gives the full variable domain: GAGVSQSPSNKVTEKGKDVELRCDPISGHTALYWYRQSLGQGLEFLIYFQGNSAPDKSGLPSDRFSAERTGGSVSTLTIQRTQQEDSAVYLCASSLVAGPYEQYFGPGTRLTVT.

The chain couples TRBV6-2 or TRBV6-3 to TRBJ1-2; D might be TRBD1 (6 bases). The ends were cut back, 0 bases at V and 4 bases at J, with 15 bases in the middle. The germline V gene encodes CDR1 MNHEY and CDR2 SVGEGT. This CDR3 is 16 amino acids long. The CDR3 region has the DNA TGTGCCAGCAGTTACTCCCGTTACACCAGGGGCTATGGCTACACCTTC. Translating it yields CASSYSRYTRGYGYTF.

The V and J genes are TRBV13 and TRBJ2-1, with 10 nucleotides matching TRBD2. From germline, CDR1 is PRHDT and CDR2 FYEKMQ (reference sequence). The CDR3 loop spans 19 amino acids. V was pared by 3 bases and J by 6 bases, with 17 bases of the junction left unmatched. The CDR3 nucleotides are TGTGCCAGCAGCTTCCTACCCTCACTTCTAGCGGGAGATTCCAATGAGCAGTTCTTC. Its protein product is CASSFLPSLLAGDSNEQFF.

This chain links TRBV24-1 with TRBJ2-1, with D unresolved. The V end was cut by 2 bases, the J end by 9 bases, with 19 bases between. The CDR3 spans 16 residues. Germline CDR1 and CDR2: KGHDR and SFDVKD. CDR3 nucleotides: TGTGCCACCAGTGATTCCAACAGCCCCCGAGACGGTGAGCAGTTCTTC. Protein sequence: CATSDSNSPRDGEQFF.

This clone was counted a few times. The genes are TRBV12-3 or TRBV12-4 and TRBJ2-7; D is unresolved. The V and J ends lost 5 bases and 2 bases respectively, with 10 bases between them. This CDR3 is built from 13 residues. As DNA, the CDR3 is TGTGCCAGCAGTCAAAGGCGGACCTACGAGCAGTACTTC. Translated: CASSQRRTYEQYF.

The chain links TRBV10-3 to TRBJ2-7; 7 bases are a match to TRBD1. The J segment lost 6 bases and the V segment lost 3 bases, leaving 11 bases of the junction unmatched. The CDR3 is 15 amino acids. From germline, CDR1 is ENHRY and CDR2 SYGVKD. The chain's CDR3 is CAISESQGTSGEQYF. The CDR3 bases are TGTGCCATCAGTGAATCACAGGGGACCTCTGGCGAGCAGTACTTC.

The rearrangement joins TRBV28 to TRBJ1-1; possibly TRBD1 for D (5 bases). V was shortened by 6 bases and J by 3 bases, with 11 bases between the two germline ends. The germline gives CDR1 MDHEN, CDR2 SYDVKM. The CDR3 runs to 13 residues. CDR3 sequence: CASRPGGDTEAFF. CDR3 bases: TGTGCCAGCAGACCGGGAGGGGACACTGAAGCTTTCTTT.

As concerns this clone: One end of the junction fails to match germline, which may point to a read error. The chain couples TRBV5-1 to TRBJ1-3; D is perhaps TRBD1 (6 bases). CDR1 SGHRS and CDR2 YFSETQ come from the germline V gene. The CDR3 covers 14 residues. CDR3 nucleotide sequence: TGCGCCAGCAGGTTGGGGGCGTCAGGAAACACCATATATTTT. Translating it yields CASRLGASGNTIYF.

This clone was recorded a few times. The germline gene is not matched at one end of the junction; a read error may be the cause. The gene calls are TRBV7-2 and TRBJ1-6; 7 nucleotides line up with TRBD1. The CDR3 contains 14 residues. Germline V gives CDR1 SGHTA, CDR2 FQGNSA. In nucleotides, the CDR3 is TGTGCCAGCAGTTTAGACAGGGTCCGTTCACCCCTCCACTTT. This gives the protein CASSLDRVRSPLHF.

This chain links TRBV7-9 with TRBJ2-7; 9 nucleotides match TRBD1. Germline CDR1 reads SEHNR; CDR2 reads FQNEAQ (reference sequence). J was trimmed by 5 bases and V by 3 bases; bases with no gene match: 8. The CDR3 covers 15 residues. CDR3 amino acids: CASSLGGTGTDEQYF. The DNA of the CDR3 is TGTGCCAGCAGCTTGGGGGGGACAGGGACCGACGAGCAGTACTTC.

The V call is TRBV5-4, the J call TRBJ1-5; possible D gene TRBD1, 6 bases. The length of the CDR3 is 15 residues. With 2 bases removed from V and 2 bases from J, the gap between germline ends came to 11 bases. Germline CDR1 is SGHNT and CDR2 is YYREEE (reference sequence). CDR3: CASSLQGDGNQPQHF. The CDR3, as DNA: TGTGCCAGCAGCTTACAGGGAGATGGCAATCAGCCCCAGCATTTT.

This chain uses TRBV6-5 with TRBJ2-7; 8 bases align to TRBD1. This CDR3 has 14 amino acids. The junction had 12 bases not matched to a gene; V was cut back by 2 bases and J by 12 bases. Germline V CDR1 and CDR2: MNHEY, SVGAGI. The CDR3 region is CASSYESTGGFLYF. In nucleotides, the CDR3 is TGTGCCAGCAGTTACGAAAGCACAGGGGGATTTTTGTACTTC.

V and J are TRBV12-3 or TRBV12-4 and TRBJ2-5; D not resolved. The CDR3 loop spans 13 amino acids. Trimming took 3 bases from V and 1 from J, leaving 6 bases between them. The CDR3 sequence is CASSLSSQETQYF. For the CDR3, the DNA is TGTGCCAGCAGTTTGAGCAGCCAAGAGACCCAGTACTTC.

The chain carries TRBV9 and TRBJ2-1; 12 nucleotides agree with TRBD2. CDR1 and CDR2 from the germline V gene are SGDLS and YYNGEE. The CDR3 runs 16 residues. J lost 6 bases, V lost 1 base, and 5 bases had no gene match. CDR3 sequence (DNA): TGTGCCAGCAGCGTATCCTCGGGACTAGCGGGCAATGAGCAGTTCTTC. It translates to CASSVSSGLAGNEQFF.

This chain links TRBV7-2 with TRBJ2-3; D possibly corresponds to TRBD2 (5 bases). Trimming pared 1 base from V and 1 base from J, leaving 6 bases between. Germline CDR1 reads SGHTA; CDR2 reads FQGNSA. This CDR3 spans 14 amino acids. CDR3 residues: CASSLVRGTDTQYF. In nucleotides, the CDR3 is TGTGCCAGCAGCTTAGTGCGGGGCACAGATACGCAGTATTTT. The full variable domain, rest sourced from reference TRBV7-2 and TRBJ2-3, is GAGVSQSPSNKVTEKGKDVELRCDPISGHTALYWYRQSLGQGLEFLIYFQGNSAPDKSGLPSDRFSAERTGGSVSTLTIQRTQQEDSAVYLCASSLVRGTDTQYFGPGTRLTVL.

The chain couples TRBV5-1 to TRBJ2-7; possibly TRBD2 for D (6 bases). V was cut by 5 bases and J by 1 base, with 13 bases left in between. CDR3 length equals 14 residues. Looked up from germline, CDR1 is SGHRS and CDR2 is YFSETQ. The CDR3 bases are TGCGCCAGCAGGGGGGGAGCGGGTTCCTACGAGCAGTACTTC. It translates to CASRGGAGSYEQYF.

CDR3 nucleotides: TGTGCCAGCAGTTTTAATCGGCTCGCCGGAAGCTACAATGAGCAGTTCTTC. It translates to CASSFNRLAGSYNEQFF. The genes are TRBV6-2 or TRBV6-3 and TRBJ2-1; D not certain. Germline CDR1 is MNHEY and CDR2 is SVGEGT. The V end was cut by 4 bases, the J end by 3 bases, with 19 bases between. The CDR3 sequence is 17 residues long.

The chain couples TRBV7-2 to TRBJ1-1; D gene unclear. Trimming left V 2 bases short and J 2 bases short, with 9 bases between. The CDR3 runs to 14 residues. The germline V gene has CDR1 SGHTA and CDR2 FQGNSA. DNA for the CDR3: TGTGCCAGCAGCTTACAAGTTCTTAACACTGAAGCTTTCTTT. Translated, it gives CASSLQVLNTEAFF.

The chain carries TRBV7-2 and TRBJ2-5; TRBD2 is a possible D gene (7 bases). CDR3 length: 13 amino acids. CDR1 SGHTA and CDR2 FQGNSA come from the germline V gene. With 5 bases removed from V and 5 bases from J, the gap between germline ends came to 12 bases. In nucleotides, the CDR3 is TGTGCCAGCAGCATAGGGGGGGCCGAGACCCAGTACTTC. Protein product: CASSIGGAETQYF.

The rearrangement uses TRBV5-4 and TRBJ2-7; 8 bases fit TRBD1. The CDR3 has 16 amino acids. V lost 0 bases, J lost 5 bases, and 10 bases stayed unmatched. Germline CDR1 SGHNT, CDR2 YYREEE (reference sequence). The CDR3 bases are TGTGCCAGCAGCTTGGCCGTGAGGACAGGGTCCCACGAGCAGTACTTC. This codes for CASSLAVRTGSHEQYF.

This clone was found once. The chain uses TRBV18 and TRBJ2-1; weak D call: TRBD2 (7 bases). V was pared by 3 bases and J by 7 bases, with 10 bases between. This CDR3 has 13 amino acids. In germline, CDR1 is KGHSH, CDR2 LQKENI. DNA of the CDR3: TGTGCCAGCTCACCGGAGGGGGGGAATGAGCAGTTCTTC. This sequence encodes CASSPEGGNEQFF.

The chain couples TRBV7-9 to TRBJ2-3; the D gene could be TRBD1 or TRBD2 (5 bases each). The germline V and J ends were trimmed by 4 bases and 0 bases, with 11 bases remaining between them. The length of the CDR3 is 15 residues. Germline CDR1 is SEHNR and CDR2 is FQNEAQ (reference sequence). The CDR3 nucleotides read TGTGCCAGCAGCTGGGGCGGGCCTAGCACAGATACGCAGTATTTT. Translation: CASSWGGPSTDTQYF.

A single count supports this clone. The rearrangement links TRBV19 to TRBJ1-1; 8 positions match TRBD1. V lost 4 bases and J lost 1; bases outside the gene matches: 8. CDR1 is LNHDA and CDR2 is SQIVND in the germline V gene (reference sequence). The CDR3 spans 16 residues. CDR3 region: CASSRTTGTGNTEAFF. The CDR3 nucleotides read TGTGCCAGTAGTAGAACTACCGGGACAGGGAACACTGAAGCTTTCTTT.